This T cell receptor (beta chain) was sequenced during a study of Graves' ophthalmopathy and Graves' hyperthyroidism. Study at large: Samples of peripheral blood were obtained at initial diagnosis, prior to treatment of any kind.

The authors enrolled newly diagnosed hyperthyroidism patients aged 18 to 65 with under 2 months' duration. V was clipped by 1 base and J by 5 bases, with 14 bases between them. The germline V gene encodes CDR1 SGHAT and CDR2 FQDESV (reference sequence). This CDR3 contains 16 residues. This clonotype was recorded at least ten times. The antigen remains unidentified. RNA transcripts served as template for amplifying TCR beta CDR3 sequences. A first-round RT-PCR used HTBI primers, followed by a second-round multiplex PCR. TCRdb fed the multiplex PCR reads into MiXCR, producing one record per CDR3 protein. Of some 350,000 distinct CDR3 sequences in the sample, about 18% were seen once. Study-level findings and limits: In blood appeared most of the expanded thyroid clonotypes whose frequency exceeded 0.001.

The chain employs TRBV11-1 and TRBJ2-2; possible D gene TRBD1, 6 bases. The sequence was obtained from an adult woman with stable Graves' hyperthyroidism. The material sequenced was peripheral blood. DNA for the CDR3: TGTGCCAGCAGCTTAGGGGGGACAACGGAAACCGGGGAGCTGTTTTTT. Its protein is CASSLGGTTETGELFF.